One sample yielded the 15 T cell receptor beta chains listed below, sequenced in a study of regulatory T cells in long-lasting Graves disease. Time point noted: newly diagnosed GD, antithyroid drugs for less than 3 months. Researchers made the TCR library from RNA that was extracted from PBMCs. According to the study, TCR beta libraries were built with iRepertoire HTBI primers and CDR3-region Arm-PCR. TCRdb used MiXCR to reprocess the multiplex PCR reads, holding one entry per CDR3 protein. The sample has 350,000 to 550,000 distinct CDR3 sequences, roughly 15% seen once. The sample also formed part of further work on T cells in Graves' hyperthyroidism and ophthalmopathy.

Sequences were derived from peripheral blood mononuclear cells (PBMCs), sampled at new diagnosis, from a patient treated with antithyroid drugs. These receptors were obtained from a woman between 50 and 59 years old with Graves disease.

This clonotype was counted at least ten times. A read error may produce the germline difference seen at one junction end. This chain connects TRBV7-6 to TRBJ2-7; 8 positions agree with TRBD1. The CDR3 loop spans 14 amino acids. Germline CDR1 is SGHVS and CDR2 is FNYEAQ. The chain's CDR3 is CASSLGQAPYEQYF. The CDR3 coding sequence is TGCGCCAGCAGCTTGGGACAGGCCCCCTACGAGCAGTACTTC.

The CDR3 nucleotides read TGTGCCAGCAGTTTTGGTCTGTCTAGCGGGAGCCCTACGGGAGGGGAGCAGTACTTC. The encoded protein is CASSFGLSSGSPTGGEQYF. The rearrangement links TRBV12-3 or TRBV12-4 to TRBJ2-7, with 10 bases matching TRBD2. With 3 bases clipped from V and 7 bases from J, the junction kept 21 bases outside the gene matches. The CDR3 runs 19 residues.

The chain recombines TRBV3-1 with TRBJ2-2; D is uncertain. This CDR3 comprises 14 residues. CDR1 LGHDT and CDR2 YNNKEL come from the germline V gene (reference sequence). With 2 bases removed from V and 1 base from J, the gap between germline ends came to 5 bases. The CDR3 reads CASSQTVNTGELFF. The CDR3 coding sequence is TGTGCCAGCAGCCAAACAGTGAACACCGGGGAGCTGTTTTTT.

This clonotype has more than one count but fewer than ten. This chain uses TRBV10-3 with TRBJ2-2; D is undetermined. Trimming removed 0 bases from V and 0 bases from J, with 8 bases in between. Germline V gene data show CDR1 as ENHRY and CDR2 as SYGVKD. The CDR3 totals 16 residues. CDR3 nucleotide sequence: TGTGCCATCAGTGAGTCTCAACAGTCGAACACCGGGGAGCTGTTTTTT. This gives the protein CAISESQQSNTGELFF.

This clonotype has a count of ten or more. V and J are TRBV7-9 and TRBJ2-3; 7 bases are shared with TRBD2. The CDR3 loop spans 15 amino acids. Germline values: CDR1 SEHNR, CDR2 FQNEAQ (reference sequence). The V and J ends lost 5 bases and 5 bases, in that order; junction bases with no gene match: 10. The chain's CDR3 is CASSTTSAYVDTQYF. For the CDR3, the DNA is TGTGCCAGCAGCACAACTAGCGCGTACGTAGATACGCAGTATTTT. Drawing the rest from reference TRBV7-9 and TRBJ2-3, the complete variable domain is DTGVSQNPRHKITKRGQNVTFRCDPISEHNRLYWYRQTLGQGPEFLTYFQNEAQLEKSRLLSDRFSAERPKGSFSTLEIQRTEQGDSAMYLCASSTTSAYVDTQYFGPGTRLTVL.

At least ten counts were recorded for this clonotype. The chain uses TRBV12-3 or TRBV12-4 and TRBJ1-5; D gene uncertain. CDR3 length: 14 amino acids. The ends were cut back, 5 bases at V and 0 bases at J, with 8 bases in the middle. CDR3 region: CASSKGSSNQPQHF. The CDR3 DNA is TGTGCCAGCAGTAAAGGGAGTAGCAATCAGCCCCAGCATTTT.

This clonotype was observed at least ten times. In nucleotides, the CDR3 is TGTGCCAGCAGAAGCGCAGGGGGCAGTGAGCAGTACTTC. Residues: CASRSAGGSEQYF. This chain uses TRBV3-1 with TRBJ2-7; 8 nucleotides match TRBD1. Germline lookup yields CDR1 LGHDT and CDR2 YNNKEL (reference sequence). With V trimmed by 6 bases and J by 7 bases, 8 bases remained unmatched. This CDR3 is 13 amino acids long.

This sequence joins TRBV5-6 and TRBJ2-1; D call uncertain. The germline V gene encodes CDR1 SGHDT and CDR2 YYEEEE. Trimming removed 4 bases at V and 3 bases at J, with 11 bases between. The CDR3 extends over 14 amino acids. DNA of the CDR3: TGTGCCAGCAGCGTGAGCAGAATCTACAATGAGCAGTTCTTC. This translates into CASSVSRIYNEQFF.

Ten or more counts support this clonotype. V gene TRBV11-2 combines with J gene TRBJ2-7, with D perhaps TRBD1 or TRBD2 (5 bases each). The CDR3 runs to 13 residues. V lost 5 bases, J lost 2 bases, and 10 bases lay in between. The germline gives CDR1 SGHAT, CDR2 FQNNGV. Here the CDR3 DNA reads TGTGCCAGCAGCCCCGGGACCCCCTACGAGCAGTACTTC. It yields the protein CASSPGTPYEQYF.

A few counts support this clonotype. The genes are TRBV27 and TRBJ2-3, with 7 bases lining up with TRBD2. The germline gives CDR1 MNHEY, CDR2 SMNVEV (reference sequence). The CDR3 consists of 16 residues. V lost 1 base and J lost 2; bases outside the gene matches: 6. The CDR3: CASSLWGRAVTDTQYF. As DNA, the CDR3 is TGTGCCAGCAGTTTATGGGGGAGGGCCGTCACAGATACGCAGTATTTT.

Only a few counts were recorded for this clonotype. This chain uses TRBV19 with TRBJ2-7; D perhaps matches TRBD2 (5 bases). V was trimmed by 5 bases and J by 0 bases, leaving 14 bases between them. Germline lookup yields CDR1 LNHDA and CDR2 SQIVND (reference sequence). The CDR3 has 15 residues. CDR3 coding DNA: TGTGCCAGTAGTCTCGGACTTTCTGGCTCCTACGAGCAGTACTTC. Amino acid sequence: CASSLGLSGSYEQYF.

The CDR3, as DNA: TGTGCCACCAGTGAAGGGGACAGAACCTACGAGCAGTACTTC. Residues: CATSEGDRTYEQYF. The chain employs TRBV24-1 and TRBJ2-7; 7 bases are a match to TRBD1. Germline V CDR1 and CDR2: KGHDR, SFDVKD. The CDR3 runs 14 residues. The trim removed 4 bases at V and 2 bases at J, leaving 4 bases unmatched.

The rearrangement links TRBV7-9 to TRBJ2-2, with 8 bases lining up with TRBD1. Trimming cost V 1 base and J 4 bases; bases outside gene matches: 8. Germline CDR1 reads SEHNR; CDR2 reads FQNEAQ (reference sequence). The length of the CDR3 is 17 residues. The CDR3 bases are TGTGCCAGCAGCTTAGAAGCGCTGACAGGGGTCACCGGGGAGCTGTTTTTT. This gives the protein CASSLEALTGVTGELFF.

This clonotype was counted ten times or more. The CDR3 sequence: CASSFRDAYQETQYF. Here the CDR3 DNA reads TGTGCCAGCAGCTTCCGGGACGCATATCAAGAGACCCAGTACTTC. This chain connects TRBV7-8 to TRBJ2-5, with D possibly being TRBD1 or TRBD2 (5 bases each). The V gene lost 3 bases and the J gene lost 2 bases, with 13 bases spanning the gap. The CDR3 is made up of 15 amino acids. Germline loops: CDR1 SGHVS, CDR2 FQNEAQ.

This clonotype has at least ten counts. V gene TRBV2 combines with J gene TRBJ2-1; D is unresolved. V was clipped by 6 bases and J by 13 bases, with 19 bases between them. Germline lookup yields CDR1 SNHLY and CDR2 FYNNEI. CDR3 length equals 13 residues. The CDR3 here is CASSVPIASLQFF. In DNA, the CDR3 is TGTGCCAGCAGCGTTCCCATAGCTTCCCTTCAGTTCTTC.